This T cell receptor (beta chain) was sequenced during a study of blood T cells in healthy people across ages (dated by TCRdb to between 2015 and 2016). Broadly, across the study: Template switching captured roughly one uniquely barcoded TCR beta cDNA molecule per two T cells in model experiments. For two donors (one aged 18 to 29 and one aged 80 or older), the study analyzed two additional independent replicas of 1 million unique cDNA reads from the same blood draw. Age-related changes in TCR beta repertoire diversity were measured in the study by deep sequencing normalized with unique cDNA molecular identifiers. To avoid experimental bias, donors of different ages were distributed randomly across sequencing lanes. The donors were divided into four age groups: young (average 16 years), middle-aged (roughly 40), aged (under 70) and long-lived (nearly 85). Paper-wide results and their limitations: Compared with the aged group, the long-lived group had more naive CD4+ T cells, fewer expanded clones and increased TCR diversity, suggesting age selection. Because donor CMV infection status was unknown, age-related changes in expanded clonotypes were potentially confounded. Estimates of total diversity based on one million sequenced T cells were considered lower bounds and underestimates. Conclusive comparison of naive and antigen-experienced compartments was prevented by the profiling of bulk unsorted PBMCs. Observed TCR beta diversity per million T cells fell roughly linearly with age, and a significant reduction was already apparent by age roughly 40. There was a strong correlation between observed TCR beta diversity and the percentage of naive T cells measured by flow cytometry.

Regarding this clonotype: Its specific antigen is unknown. No base quality information exists; no much larger clone differs at one position.

Donors were 40 or so systemically healthy Caucasian individuals from Russia aged about 6 to 100 years. Roughly 11 milliliters of peripheral blood were drawn from each donor into EDTA-treated Vacutainer tubes. Ficoll-Paque density-gradient centrifugation was used to isolate PBMCs, with at least 7 million per sample. Trizol reagent was used to extract total RNA from PBMCs, with at least 6 micrograms per sample. For every donor, flow cytometry on a PBMC aliquot measured the percentage of naive CD45RAhigh/CD27high T cells. As encoded in the germline V gene, CDR1 is SGHTA while CDR2 is FQGNSA. V and J are trimmed by 5 bases and 8 bases, and the gene matches miss 9 bases of the junction. The CDR3, cysteine through phenylalanine, is 14 amino acids long. Only CDR3 DNA remains: 42 bases, in frame from the first base. The library was prepared using 5' RACE. The sample was run on an Illumina HiSeq 2500. A second roughly 7 to 11 cycle PCR used a sample-barcoded 5' primer and a J-beta primer mix. Each TCR beta cDNA molecule received a unique molecular identifier from a template-switch 5' adaptor carrying 12 random nucleotides. Each sample yielded at least 3 million CDR3-containing paired-end reads. First-strand cDNA was synthesized from all RNA with the Mint cDNA synthesis kit, primed by a TRBC-specific oligonucleotide. Following uracil-DNA glycosylase treatment, a first 18-cycle PCR with universal primers M1SS and BC2_uni_R was performed on all cDNA. In the original analysis: Normalization of each sample was performed by random selection of 1 million high-quality reads, each carrying a distinct molecular identifier. Reads sharing molecular identifiers were discarded rather than binned into consensus sequences. MiTCR, set to a Q25 quality threshold and the strictest error-elimination algorithm, was used for CDR3 identification, clonotype clustering and error correction. A nonparametric unseen species model using Euler transformation provided a lower-bound estimate of total TCR beta diversity. Starting from the raw public reads, TCRdb applied fastp trimming at Q25, assembled clones with MiXCR and retained in-frame beta chains. Entries are consolidated by CDR3 protein sequence, retaining the most common genes and DNA. These V and J calls derive from TCRdb rather than the authors' analysis. The sample contains approximately 690,000 distinct CDR3 sequences, roughly 58% of them found a single time. The top ten clonotypes cover more than 35% of the sample.

Sequenced material: blood. The chain is made from TRBV7-2 and TRBJ1-2, with 9 bases aligning to TRBD1. This clonotype was obtained from a man aged 55 to 70 in good health. The CDR3 region: CASSPPDRGGGYTF. The DNA reads as follows: TGTGCCAGCAGCCCGCCAGACAGGGGGGGCGGCTACACCTTC.